This T cell receptor (beta chain) was sequenced during a study of cytomegalovirus exposure and HLA in healthy donors. Across the study: As released early, the data held 85 million to 95 million unique TCRs from HLA-typed donors.

The primer mix had 60 Vbeta and 13 Jbeta primers. The repertoire was sequenced with immunoSEQ multiplex PCR; TCRdb's copy has only in-frame clones and lacks some. The sample carries about 230,000 clones, approximately 80% recorded once. About this clone: The antigen remains unidentified.

The CDR3 extends over 12 amino acids. Germline CDR1 is MNHNS and CDR2 is SASEGT. V lost 7 bases and J lost 15, with 19 bases in between. Study observations and caveats: Earlier analysis yielded a pattern in which most TCR beta V segments were productive about 90% or about 30% of the time. TCR beta V- and J-gene trimming, according to a later analysis, was linked to a missense DCLRE1C variant. Researchers had no immune exposure information except CMV serostatus available.

Sequencing was carried out using PBMCs. This sequence was found in a woman between 40 and 55 years old in good health and CMV-seronegative. V usage is TRBV6-1 and J usage is TRBJ2-1, with TRBD2 as a possible D gene (6 bases). Written as DNA, the CDR3 is TGTGCCAGCACTGCGGTGGGGGGTTACTGGTTCTTC. Its protein product is CASTAVGGYWFF.